The T cell receptor beta chain under discussion was sequenced for a study of CD8+CD57+ T cells in acquired aplastic anemia. Whole-study results and caveats: Significance was not reached for CD8+ Simpson's diversity between patients and controls.

The CDR3 sequence is 14 residues long. Germline assignment: CDR1 ENHRY and CDR2 SYGVKD. Genomic DNA constituted the template upon which TCR beta VDJ and CDR3 profiling was performed. TCRdb re-called the reads with MiXCR, one entry per CDR3 protein. The sample lists about 150,000 distinct CDR3 sequences; roughly two fifths were seen once. Concerning this clonotype itself: What it binds is not known.

The sequenced material came from sorted CD4+, CD8+, or CD8+CD57+ T cells (not recorded which) from PBMCs. The source is a human donor in good health, serving as a control. The chain recombines TRBV10-3 with TRBJ1-5, with D possibly matching TRBD1 (6 bases). The CDR3 here is CGVGAGSYNQPQHF. The CDR3 DNA sequence: TGTGGGGTGGGGGCAGGGTCCTACAATCAGCCCCAGCATTTT.